This TCR beta chain was sequenced in a study of regulatory T cells in long-lasting Graves disease. The CDR3 sequence is 13 residues long. The V gene lost 3 bases and the J gene lost 2 bases, with 6 bases spanning the gap. Described time point: newly diagnosed GD, antithyroid drugs for less than 3 months. TCR sequences were obtained from RNA taken from PBMCs. American Thyroid Association guidelines defined how Graves' disease was diagnosed. From each patient, about 8.3 milliliters of peripheral blood was drawn and collected into an EDTA anticoagulant tube. Arm-PCR of CDR3 regions with iRepertoire HTBI primers generated TCR beta libraries. Original processing notes: Identified segments across samples numbered just over 60 TRBV and around 13 TRBJ. TCRdb independently ran MiXCR on the multiplex PCR reads; one entry per CDR3 protein. TCRdb's processing, not the authors' own work, is the source of the V and J calls. The table has 530,000 or so distinct CDR3 sequences, about 16% seen once.

In its sample, this clonotype was seen many times. This sample was shared with a second study, whose subject was T cells in Graves' hyperthyroidism and ophthalmopathy.

The sample was peripheral blood mononuclear cells (PBMCs), taken at new diagnosis, from a patient treated with antithyroid drugs. The clonotype comes from a man younger than 35 with Graves disease. The chain combines TRBV12-3 or TRBV12-4 with TRBJ2-3; D is unclear. The CDR3 spells CASSFGNTDTQYF. The CDR3 coding sequence is TGTGCCAGCAGTTTTGGGAACACAGATACGCAGTATTTT.